This T cell receptor beta chain was captured in a study of blood T cell repertoires in COVID-19. With V trimmed by 0 bases and J by 0 bases, 4 bases remained unmatched. The CDR3 is made up of 15 amino acids. CDR1 is GTSNPN, CDR2 SVGIG, per germline (reference sequence). Each exposed participant met a COVID-19 case in the 2 weeks preceding study entry. Original processing methods: How many nucleated cells were present was estimated from reference gene primer amplification. TCRdb's table, derived via immunoSEQ multiplex PCR, lists solely in-frame clones and lacks some. Clone size and V and J calls were adopted from that table, with D and trimming inferred from the DNA. In the table there are approximately 220,000 clones, 83% of which are singletons.

Sequenced material: PBMCs or T cells enriched from blood (not recorded which). The sequence was collected from a woman aged 40 to 50 who had been exposed to COVID-19. The V gene is TRBV30, the J gene TRBJ2-7, with TRBD2 identical over 8 bases. The CDR3 DNA reads TGTGCCTGGAGTGTAAAGCGGGGGCTCTCCTACGAGCAGTACTTC. This gives the protein CAWSVKRGLSYEQYF.